The sequence of this T cell receptor beta chain was determined in a study of cytomegalovirus exposure and HLA in healthy donors. About this clone itself: Its target is not known.

Study-wide results and caveats: TCR beta V segments were, for the most part, productive about 87% or about 30% of the time in an earlier analysis. Confirmation in vitro established that a few CMV-associated chains were specific for CMV antigens.

Use of 60 Vbeta and 13 Jbeta primers characterized the PCR. Authors' processing steps: Roughly 10 million shared chains were among the approximately 76 million unique TCR beta chains that a later analysis counted. The protocol was immunoSEQ multiplex PCR, while the TCRdb copy is restricted to in-frame clones and leaves out a portion. V and J calls and clone size are copied from that table; D and trimming were computed from the DNA. The sample records roughly 170,000 clones, about 79% being singletons. Germline CDR1 reads SQVTM; CDR2 reads ANQGSEA. The CDR3 length is 13 residues. Trimming at V came to 6 bases and at J to 3 bases, leaving 5 bases not matched to a gene. Despite likely unrecorded immune exposures, the donors were nominally healthy at the time of sampling.

Sequenced material: PBMCs. This chain connects TRBV29-1 to TRBJ2-3, with TRBD1 matching over 8 bases. The TCR comes from a girl aged 2-10 years in good health and CMV-seropositive. This CDR3 is CSVARTGTDTQYF. The CDR3 coding sequence is TGCAGCGTCGCCAGGACAGGGACAGATACGCAGTATTTT.